This TCR beta chain was sequenced for a study of blood T cells in healthy people across ages. The V and J ends lost 3 bases and 2 bases respectively, with 16 bases between them. The germline gives CDR1 DFQATT, CDR2 SNEGSKA (reference sequence). This CDR3 contains 16 residues. Using a J-beta primer mix together with a sample-barcoded 5' primer, a second PCR was run for roughly 6 to 12 cycles. TCRdb re-analysed the 5' RACE reads in MiXCR, keeping a single row per CDR3 protein. The sample includes 1.5 million to 2 million distinct CDR3 sequences, roughly 28% of them seen just once. Material: blood. This receptor was identified in a woman in her twenties or thirties in good health. This chain joins TRBV20-1 and TRBJ2-2, with a tentative D call TRBD1 (6 bases). CDR3 sequence (DNA): TGCAGTGCTAGGGTGTGGGGGCGAGGCAACACCGGGGAGCTGTTTTTT. It translates to CSARVWGRGNTGELFF.